A single count supports the clone carrying this TCR beta chain. The antigen is undetermined. CDR1 and CDR2 from the germline V gene are SGHAT and FQNNGV. The V end lost 3 bases, the J end lost 7 bases, and 13 bases lay between the germline ends. The CDR3 length is 15 residues. The PCR employed 60 Vbeta primers together with 13 Jbeta primers. Some clones are missing from TCRdb's copy, which holds only in-frame ones; the method was immunoSEQ multiplex PCR. Here the sample spans some 120,000 clones, roughly 78% being singletons. This sample was taken from a study of cytomegalovirus exposure and HLA in healthy donors. Study-wide results and caveats: CMV serostatus alone was available as immune exposure information. The authors later linked a missense DCLRE1C variant to TCR beta V- and J-gene trimming. According to a later analysis, donors in an Asian-associated ancestry cluster reportedly had fewer N-insertions than the approximately 670-donor mean. In an earlier analysis, productive rearrangement rates for most beta V segments clustered near 87% or 30%.

The chain combines TRBV11-2 with TRBJ1-6, with a possible D match to TRBD1 (5 bases). The clonotype originates from a man aged 30-40 years in good health and CMV-seronegative. Input material: PBMCs. This CDR3 reads CASSFTGTRNSPLHF. CDR3 coding DNA: TGTGCCAGCAGCTTTACCGGGACTCGAAATTCACCCCTCCACTTT.